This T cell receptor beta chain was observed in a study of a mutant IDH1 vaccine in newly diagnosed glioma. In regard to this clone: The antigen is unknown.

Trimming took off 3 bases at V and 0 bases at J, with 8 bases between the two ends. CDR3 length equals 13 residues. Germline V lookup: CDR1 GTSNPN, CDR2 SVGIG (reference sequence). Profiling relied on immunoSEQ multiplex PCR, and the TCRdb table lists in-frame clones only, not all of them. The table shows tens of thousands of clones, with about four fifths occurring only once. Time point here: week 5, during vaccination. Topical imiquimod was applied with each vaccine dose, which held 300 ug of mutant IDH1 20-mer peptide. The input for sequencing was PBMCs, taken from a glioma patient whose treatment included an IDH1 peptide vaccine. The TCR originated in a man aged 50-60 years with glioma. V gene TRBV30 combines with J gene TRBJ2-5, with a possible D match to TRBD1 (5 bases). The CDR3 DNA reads TGTGCCTGGAGAAGACAGTACCAAGAGACCCAGTACTTC. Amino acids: CAWRRQYQETQYF.